This TCR beta chain was identified in a study of blood T cell repertoires in COVID-19. The authors' processing: Amplification from reference gene primers served as the basis for estimated nucleated cell counts. Profiling relied on immunoSEQ multiplex PCR, and the TCRdb table lists in-frame clones only, not all of them. V and J calls and clone size come straight from that table; D and trimming were deduced from the DNA. Found here are some 210,000 clones, approximately 91% of them singletons; the top ten hold under 5.5%. The specimen sequenced was peripheral blood. This sequence was found in a woman aged 40 to 50 with acute or convalescent COVID-19.

CDR3: CASVFLARGTGELFF. CDR3 nucleotide sequence: TGTGCCAGTGTCTTTTTAGCCCGTGGTACCGGGGAGCTGTTTTTT. The chain employs TRBV6-5 and TRBJ2-2; D is unclear. The CDR3 has 15 residues. V shed 9 bases and J shed 5 bases, with 19 bases lying between them. The V gene's germline CDR1 is MNHEY and CDR2 SVGAGI.